Listed below are T cell receptor beta chains from one sample, sequenced in a study of cytomegalovirus exposure and HLA in healthy donors. The repertoire was sequenced with immunoSEQ multiplex PCR; TCRdb's copy has only in-frame clones and lacks some. The profile shows about 250,000 clones, less than 90% of them singletons. The sample taken for sequencing was PBMCs. These receptors all stem from a man between 18 and 35 years old in good health and CMV-seropositive. CDR3s include the opening cysteine and the closing phenylalanine or tryptophan. A D gene is named only where the DNA matches it firmly. Part of the rows lack a size; the others show once, few, many or a class for expanded clones.

cdr3_length,j_call,v_call,clone_size,d_call,cdr3_aa,cdr3_nt
13,TRBJ2-1,TRBV19,NA,NA,CASSMGLFNEQFF,TGTGCCAGTAGTATGGGGCTATTCAATGAGCAGTTCTTC
13,TRBJ1-2,TRBV7-2,NA,NA,CASSLEGRYGYTF,TGTGCCAGCAGCTTAGAAGGACGGTACGGCTACACCTTC
13,TRBJ1-1,TRBV9,NA,NA,CASSVAMKTEAFF,TGTGCCAGCAGCGTGGCGATGAAGACTGAAGCTTTCTTT
12,TRBJ2-7,TRBV14,NA,NA,CASSQIPGLQYF,TGTGCCAGCAGCCAAATTCCAGGGTTACAGTACTTC
12,TRBJ2-7,TRBV5-6,NA,NA,CASSSPSYEQYF,TGTGCCAGCAGCAGTCCTTCCTACGAGCAGTACTTC
16,TRBJ2-7,TRBV5-1,once,TRBD2,CASSLAPSGGSYEQYF,TGCGCCAGCAGCTTGGCGCCCAGCGGGGGCTCCTACGAGCAGTACTTC
15,TRBJ1-5,TRBV15,NA,NA,CATSRDVRVGQPQHF,TGTGCCACCAGCAGAGATGTAAGAGTAGGACAGCCCCAGCATTTT
14,TRBJ2-7,TRBV19,NA,TRBD2,CASSMSGTSVEQYF,TGTGCCAGTAGTATGAGCGGGACGTCAGTCGAGCAGTACTTC
12,TRBJ2-4,TRBV7-9,NA,NA,CASSLAGVIQYF,TGTGCCAGCAGCTTAGCGGGGGTCATTCAGTACTTC
13,TRBJ1-1,TRBV30,NA,TRBD1,CAWDMTGGREAFF,TGTGCCTGGGACATGACAGGGGGCAGAGAAGCTTTCTTT
13,TRBJ1-2,TRBV15,few,NA,CATSRVVNYGYTF,TGTGCCACCAGCAGAGTTGTGAACTATGGCTACACCTTC
12,TRBJ2-7,TRBV28,NA,NA,CASSEFRYEQYF,TGTGCCAGCAGCGAATTCAGGTACGAGCAGTACTTC
13,TRBJ2-5,TRBV6-1,NA,TRBD1,CASSPTGGETQYF,TGTGCCAGCAGTCCGACAGGGGGGGAGACCCAGTACTTC
15,TRBJ2-2,TRBV7-9,once,NA,CASSERRIATGELFF,TGTGCCAGCAGCGAACGTCGGATCGCGACCGGGGAGCTGTTTTTT
13,TRBJ1-3,TRBV5-1,NA,NA,CASSLSEGNTIYF,TGCGCCAGCAGCTTATCAGAAGGAAACACCATATATTTT
13,TRBJ1-1,TRBV5-1,NA,NA,CASSDQGLTEAFF,TGCGCCAGCAGTGATCAGGGTCTGACTGAAGCTTTCTTT